Shown below are 29 T cell receptor beta chains from a single sample sequenced in a study of quantifying T cell responses using KT2 cells. About the study: Reverse transcription used primers in the TCR alpha and beta constant regions.

The cDNA 3' end received a ligated oligonucleotide with a UMI. First-round PCR used about 4 cycles and beta primers RC1.1 and RC1.2 covering TRBC1 and TRBC2. MiXCR, applied by TCRdb to the UMI-ligation and nested PCR reads, yields one record per CDR3 protein. The data show 39,000 or so distinct CDR3 sequences, approximately 17% seen once. The specimen was PBMCs spiked with cells of the T cell clone KT2. The source is a human donor.

This chain links TRBV7-8 with TRBJ2-3; possibly TRBD2 for D (5 bases). In germline, CDR1 is SGHVS, CDR2 FQNEAQ. The CDR3 covers 15 residues. Between the trimmed V and J ends, which lost 4 bases and 5 bases, there was a span of 16 bases. The CDR3 sequence: CASSYLRALGDTQYF. In nucleotides, the CDR3 is TGTGCCAGCAGCTACCTGCGGGCCCTCGGAGATACGCAGTATTTT.

This clonotype appeared a few times. The chain couples TRBV20-1 to TRBJ1-1; D unclear. Germline V CDR1 and CDR2: DFQATT, SNEGSKA (reference sequence). V lost 1 base to trimming and J lost 7 bases, with 13 bases between them. This CDR3 is built from 13 residues. The chain's CDR3 is CSARVGVGGEAFF. CDR3 nucleotides: TGCAGTGCTAGAGTCGGAGTCGGTGGTGAAGCTTTCTTT.

This clonotype was recorded a few times. This sequence joins TRBV4-3 and TRBJ1-2; D gene uncertain. This CDR3 is 15 amino acids long. V gave up 4 bases and J gave up 1 base, with 13 bases separating them. The germline CDR1 and CDR2 sequences are LGHNA and YSLEER. CDR3 protein: CASSRGATVNYGYTF. The CDR3 DNA follows: TGCGCCAGCAGCCGTGGTGCGACGGTTAACTATGGCTACACCTTC.

This clonotype was detected many times. J is TRBJ2-5 and V is TRBV5-1; tentative D call: TRBD1 (5 bases). This CDR3 spans 14 amino acids. V shed 4 bases and J shed 1 base, with 11 bases lying between them. Germline CDR1 SGHRS, CDR2 YFSETQ. This CDR3 reads CASSLQGIQETQYF. CDR3 nucleotides: TGCGCCAGCAGCCTTCAGGGCATCCAAGAGACCCAGTACTTC.

This clonotype was picked up a small number of times. V and J are TRBV14 and TRBJ2-3, with D unclear. Trimming removed 4 bases from V and 6 bases from J, with 26 bases in between. The length of the CDR3 is 18 residues. Germline V gene data show CDR1 as SGHDN and CDR2 as FVKESK. CDR3 region: CASSLGDAPVFFADTQYF. CDR3 coding DNA: TGTGCCAGCAGCCTAGGAGACGCCCCTGTCTTTTTCGCGGATACGCAGTATTTT.

The V gene is TRBV9, the J gene TRBJ2-1; 7 bases fit TRBD2. This CDR3 comprises 13 residues. CDR1 and CDR2 from the germline V gene are SGDLS and YYNGEE. The ends lost 4 bases at V and 6 bases at J; junction bases unmatched: 4. CDR3 nucleotide sequence: TGTGCCAGCAGCCCCCGGACTAGCAATGAGCAGTTCTTC. This gives the protein CASSPRTSNEQFF. Drawing the rest from reference TRBV9 and TRBJ2-1, the complete variable domain is DSGVTQTPKHLITATGQRVTLRCSPRSGDLSVYWYQQSLDQGLQFLIQYYNGEERAKGNILERFSAQQFPDLHSELNLSSLELGDSALYFCASSPRTSNEQFFGPGTRLTVL.

The chain carries TRBV20-1 and TRBJ2-3; either TRBD1 or TRBD2 may fit D (6 bases each). V dropped 6 bases and J dropped 0 bases, with 13 bases sitting between them. The CDR3 loop spans 14 amino acids. Germline-derived CDR1 and CDR2 are DFQATT and SNEGSKA (reference sequence). The CDR3 region is CSALVGGSTDTQYF. The DNA of the CDR3 is TGCAGTGCCTTGGTCGGGGGCAGCACAGATACGCAGTATTTT.

At least ten counts were recorded for this clonotype. The chain employs TRBV29-1 and TRBJ1-3; D is uncertain. V lost 7 bases and J 2 bases, leaving 18 bases between the germline ends. The germline V gene encodes CDR1 SQVTM and CDR2 ANQGSEA. This CDR3 comprises 15 residues. CDR3 sequence: CSATKGTATGNTIYF. The CDR3 bases are TGCAGCGCTACTAAGGGAACAGCAACTGGAAACACCATATATTTT. The entire variable domain, with the rest obtained from reference TRBV29-1 and TRBJ1-3, is as follows: SAVISQKPSRDICQRGTSLTIQCQVDSQVTMMFWYRQQPGQSLTLIATANQGSEATYESGFVIDKFPISRPNLTFSTLTVSNMSPEDSSIYLCSATKGTATGNTIYFGEGSWLTVV.

The V and J genes are TRBV20-1 and TRBJ1-1; D unresolved. V was shortened by 5 bases and J by 6 bases, with 13 bases between the two germline ends. CDR1 is DFQATT and CDR2 is SNEGSKA in the germline V gene (reference sequence). The CDR3 covers 12 residues. The CDR3 sequence: CSAQVYNAEAFF. The CDR3 region has the DNA TGCAGTGCTCAGGTCTATAACGCTGAAGCTTTCTTT.

This clonotype was counted between two and nine times. V usage is TRBV6-2 or TRBV6-3 and J usage is TRBJ1-5; 8 bases agree with TRBD1. CDR3 length: 18 amino acids. The V gene end was trimmed by 2 bases and the J gene end by 4 bases; junction bases not matched to a gene: 13. Germline V gene sequence: CDR1 MNHEY, CDR2 SVGEGT. The CDR3 DNA follows: TGTGCCAGCAGTTACAATCTTCAACAGGGGGTCCAGAATCAGCCCCAGCATTTT. Its protein is CASSYNLQQGVQNQPQHF.

This clonotype was seen a handful of times. This sequence joins TRBV20-1 and TRBJ1-1; TRBD1 agrees at 7 bases. The junction had 15 bases not matched to a gene; V was cut back by 1 base and J by 10 bases. Germline values: CDR1 DFQATT, CDR2 SNEGSKA (reference sequence). The CDR3 has 15 amino acids. The CDR3 DNA reads as TGCAGTGCTAGAGGAGGAACAGGGGCGGGAGGAGTAGCTTTCTTT. Translation gives CSARGGTGAGGVAFF.

The gene calls are TRBV24-1 and TRBJ2-1; no definite D call. Germline assignment: CDR1 KGHDR and CDR2 SFDVKD. Trimming pared 12 bases from V and 0 bases from J, leaving 11 bases between. The CDR3 spans 13 residues. The CDR3 DNA reads as TGTGCCCCAAGCATGTGCTCCTACAATGAGCAGTTCTTC. Encoded protein: CAPSMCSYNEQFF.

This clonotype was seen repeatedly, ten times or more. One junction end disagrees with the germline gene, perhaps due to a read error. The rearrangement uses TRBV10-3 and TRBJ2-1; D remains ambiguous. The CDR3 contains 13 residues. The V gene's germline CDR1 is ENHRY and CDR2 SYGVKD. The CDR3 DNA is TGTGCCATCAGTGAGAGGCCCTATAATGAGCAGTTCTTC. Its translation is CAISERPYNEQFF.

The chain combines TRBV5-1 with TRBJ1-6; 7 nucleotides align to TRBD1. This CDR3 is 14 amino acids long. Germline V CDR1 and CDR2: SGHRS, YFSETQ. With 4 bases clipped from V and 9 bases from J, the junction kept 7 bases outside the gene matches. The CDR3 loop is CASSQDRQGSPLHF. The CDR3 DNA sequence: TGCGCCAGCAGCCAGGACAGGCAGGGTTCACCCCTCCACTTT.

J is TRBJ1-1 and V is TRBV3-1, with D perhaps matching TRBD1 (6 bases). This CDR3 is 15 amino acids long. With 4 bases removed from V and 1 base from J, the gap between germline ends came to 13 bases. Germline V gives CDR1 LGHDT, CDR2 YNNKEL (reference sequence). The CDR3 spells CASSPLNRENTEAFF. The CDR3 DNA reads TGTGCCAGCAGCCCCCTGAACAGGGAGAACACTGAAGCTTTCTTT.

In its sample, this clonotype was seen a few times. The CDR3 spells CSVLTDRVQDTEAFF. CDR3 nucleotides: TGCAGCGTTTTAACTGACAGGGTACAGGACACTGAAGCTTTCTTT. The chain recombines TRBV29-1 with TRBJ1-1; 7 bases fit TRBD1. The germline gives CDR1 SQVTM, CDR2 ANQGSEA. CDR3 length equals 15 residues. The V gene end was trimmed by 5 bases and the J gene end by 3 bases; junction bases not matched to a gene: 12.

The chain has TRBV12-3 or TRBV12-4 and TRBJ1-2; D is ambiguous. The CDR3 extends over 14 amino acids. V was trimmed by 3 bases and J by 5 bases, leaving 13 bases between them. The CDR3 loop is CASSLGSPSYGYTF. The CDR3 nucleotides are TGTGCCAGCAGTTTGGGCAGTCCCTCATATGGCTACACCTTC.

The V gene is TRBV7-6, the J gene TRBJ2-5; the match to TRBD2 covers 7 bases. Germline V lookup: CDR1 SGHVS, CDR2 FNYEAQ. V lost 4 bases to trimming and J lost 3 bases; unmatched junction nucleotides: 5. The CDR3 length is 14 residues. DNA for the CDR3: TGTGCCAGCAGCTCCCTCCGGGAGGAAGAGACCCAGTACTTC. This codes for CASSSLREEETQYF.

V is TRBV25-1 and J is TRBJ2-2; no firm D call. V was shortened by 7 bases and J by 0 bases, with 9 bases between the two germline ends. There are 14 residues in the CDR3. CDR1 is MGHDK and CDR2 is SYGVNS in the germline V gene. The CDR3 region is CASNSRTNTGELFF. The CDR3 DNA is TGTGCCAGCAACTCTAGGACGAACACCGGGGAGCTGTTTTTT.

This clonotype was found a few times. The chain joins TRBV6-5 to TRBJ1-4; no clear D. This CDR3 has 17 residues. In germline, CDR1 is MNHEY, CDR2 SVGAGI. V was trimmed by 6 bases and J by 0 bases, leaving 17 bases between them. The CDR3 DNA follows: TGTGCCAGCAGCCGACTGGGAGTGCTCACAACTAATGAAAAACTGTTTTTT. Protein sequence: CASSRLGVLTTNEKLFF.

The chain joins TRBV5-1 to TRBJ1-1, with TRBD1 as a possible D gene (6 bases). Germline CDR1 is SGHRS and CDR2 is YFSETQ. The V end was cut by 0 bases, the J end by 1 base, with 10 bases between. CDR3 length: 15 amino acids. This CDR3 reads CASSLVGTKNTEAFF. The CDR3, as DNA: TGCGCCAGCAGCTTGGTTGGGACAAAGAACACTGAAGCTTTCTTT.

The gene calls are TRBV6-6 and TRBJ2-7; D unclear. This CDR3 is 14 amino acids long. V was pared by 6 bases and J by 0 bases, with 12 bases between. The germline CDR1 and CDR2 sequences are MNHNY and SVGAGI (reference sequence). The CDR3 region has the DNA TGTGCCAGCAGACCCACGGTGAGCTCCTACGAGCAGTACTTC. Residues: CASRPTVSSYEQYF.

This clonotype was seen more than once but under ten times. This chain connects TRBV6-2 or TRBV6-3 to TRBJ2-3; 11 bases align to TRBD2. CDR3 length equals 13 residues. The germline CDR1 and CDR2 sequences are MNHEY and SVGEGT. V lost 2 bases to trimming and J lost 11 bases; unmatched junction nucleotides: 3. The CDR3 loop reads CASSYATSGRQYF. CDR3 nucleotide sequence: TGTGCCAGCAGTTACGCCACTAGCGGGAGGCAGTATTTT.

This clonotype was seen only a few times. The rearrangement links TRBV5-1 to TRBJ2-5; D is unclear. This CDR3 spans 14 amino acids. Per the germline V gene, CDR1 is SGHRS and CDR2 is YFSETQ. The V and J ends lost 4 bases and 3 bases respectively, with 13 bases between them. The CDR3 DNA sequence: TGCGCCAGCAGCCCACCCAACATAGAAGAGACCCAGTACTTC. This encodes CASSPPNIEETQYF. Supplemented by reference TRBV5-1 and TRBJ2-5, the full variable domain reads KAGVTQTPRYLIKTRGQQVTLSCSPISGHRSVSWYQQTPGQGLQFLFEYFSETQRNKGNFPGRFSGRQFSNSRSEMNVSTLELGDSALYLCASSPPNIEETQYFGPGTRLLVL.

This clonotype was observed a few times. This sequence joins TRBV7-6 and TRBJ2-7; D not certain. Germline CDR1 is SGHVS and CDR2 is FNYEAQ. This CDR3 is 13 amino acids long. The ends were cut back, 3 bases at V and 3 bases at J, with 9 bases in the middle. This CDR3 is CASSLGRVYEQYF. In DNA form, the CDR3 reads TGTGCCAGCAGCTTGGGTAGGGTCTACGAGCAGTACTTC.

This chain joins TRBV3-1 and TRBJ2-7; tentative D call: TRBD2 (5 bases). Trimming took off 4 bases at V and 3 bases at J, with 10 bases between the two ends. The germline V gene encodes CDR1 LGHDT and CDR2 YNNKEL (reference sequence). The CDR3 extends over 13 amino acids. CDR3 coding DNA: TGTGCCAGCAGCCCGGACTCTTACTACGAGCAGTACTTC. Its translation: CASSPDSYYEQYF.

The V call is TRBV13, the J call TRBJ2-7, with D perhaps matching TRBD1 or TRBD2 (5 bases each). The CDR3 is made up of 13 amino acids. CDR1 is PRHDT and CDR2 is FYEKMQ in the germline V gene (reference sequence). Between the trimmed V and J ends, which lost 7 bases and 1 base, there was a span of 11 bases. DNA for the CDR3: TGTGCCAGCACCCGGGGACCGTCCTACGAGCAGTACTTC. Translation gives CASTRGPSYEQYF.

This clonotype occurred many times. This chain uses TRBV7-3 with TRBJ1-1; perhaps TRBD1 as D (6 bases). This CDR3 has 14 residues. Trimming cost V 2 bases and J 8 bases, with 15 bases left between them. Germline V CDR1 and CDR2: SGHTA, FQGTGA. The DNA for the CDR3 is TGTGCCAGCAGCTTAGATGGTGGCAGGGGAGAAGCTTTCTTT. Protein product: CASSLDGGRGEAFF.

The chain recombines TRBV4-1 with TRBJ2-5; D perhaps matches TRBD1 (6 bases). Trimming stripped 3 bases from V and 4 bases from J, with 15 bases between. CDR3 size: 15 residues. The V gene's germline CDR1 is MGHRA and CDR2 YSYEKL. CDR3 amino acids: CASSHPQGTGETQYF. The CDR3 DNA reads TGCGCCAGCAGCCACCCCCAGGGGACGGGAGAGACCCAGTACTTC.